The clone carrying this TCR beta chain has a handful of counts. Antigen unknown. This sample is drawn from a study of T-cell memory formation after mild COVID-19. The authors produced TCR alpha and TCR beta cDNA libraries with sample barcodes and UMIs by 5'RACE using constant-segment primers. In TCRdb, the 5' RACE reads were re-called with MiXCR into one record per CDR3 protein. The table shows more than 450,000 distinct CDR3 sequences, with about a sixth occurring only once. The CDR3 loop spans 15 amino acids. Germline lookup yields CDR1 KGHDR and CDR2 SFDVKD. The ends lost 3 bases at V and 5 bases at J; junction bases unmatched: 7. Study observations and caveats: Clones which contracted sat mainly in CM and EM if CD4+, and in EMRA if CD8+.

The sequence was collected from an adult woman who had mild COVID-19 (a few samples of this study predate the infection). Cell type and time point are not known. The genes are TRBV24-1 and TRBJ2-5; 8 bases are a match to TRBD2. Input material: PBMCs or a T cell subset sorted from them (not recorded which). CDR3 region: CATSDGSGSRETQYF. CDR3 bases: TGTGCCACCAGTGATGGGAGCGGGAGTCGGGAGACCCAGTACTTC.